One and the same sample provided the 14 T cell receptor beta chains below, sequenced in a study of blood T cell repertoires in COVID-19. This table comes from immunoSEQ multiplex PCR, and its TCRdb copy is limited to in-frame clones, with some not included. The sample yields 150,000 to 200,000 clones, about 90% seen once. What was sequenced was PBMCs or T cells enriched from blood (not recorded which). These TCRs come from a woman aged 30 to 39 who had recovered from COVID-19.

This clone was counted a single time. The chain combines TRBV5-4 with TRBJ2-2; 12 bases map to TRBD2. V shed 0 bases and J 1 base; nucleotides not matched to a gene: 10. CDR1 and CDR2 (germline): SGHNT, YYREEE (reference sequence). The CDR3 length is 20 residues. This chain's CDR3 is CASSLAGGLAGPLNTGELFF. The CDR3 bases are TGTGCCAGCAGCTTGGCCGGGGGACTAGCGGGCCCACTGAACACCGGGGAGCTGTTTTTT.

This clone appeared a few times. The chain uses TRBV21-1 and TRBJ2-7; the D call TRBD1 from the table was never checked on the DNA. TRBV21-1 is described as a pseudogene. This CDR3 region has 16 residues. DNA for the CDR3: TGTGCCAGCAGCAAATGGACGGGACAGGGCTTAAGCGAGCAGTACTTC. Protein product: CASSKWTGQGLSEQYF.

The genes are TRBV5-4 and TRBJ1-2, with D unresolved. Between the trimmed V and J ends, which lost 1 base and 4 bases, there was a span of 8 bases. Germline CDR1 reads SGHNT; CDR2 reads YYREEE (reference sequence). The CDR3 sequence is 13 residues long. This CDR3 is CASSLKGSYGYTF. The CDR3, as DNA: TGTGCCAGCAGCTTGAAAGGGAGCTATGGCTACACCTTC.

The V and J genes are TRBV12-5 and TRBJ2-1, with 7 bases lining up with TRBD2. CDR1 and CDR2 from the germline V gene are LGHNT and FRNRAP. With 0 bases clipped from V and 12 bases from J, the junction kept 20 bases outside the gene matches. The CDR3 contains 18 residues. CDR3 in DNA: TGTGCTAGTGGTTTGGTACGGTCGATTGGTCTAGAAGGCGGGGGGCAGTTCTTC. Protein product: CASGLVRSIGLEGGGQFF.

This chain uses TRBV9 with TRBJ2-7, with 7 nucleotides matching TRBD2. The germline gives CDR1 SGDLS, CDR2 YYNGEE. The trim removed 0 bases at V and 5 bases at J, leaving 5 bases unmatched. The CDR3 is 14 amino acids. The CDR3 sequence: CASSVGRGIHEQYF. The CDR3, as DNA: TGTGCCAGCAGCGTAGGGCGGGGGATCCACGAGCAGTACTTC.

This clone was observed once. This sequence joins TRBV4-3 and TRBJ2-6; possibly TRBD1 for D (6 bases). Trimming took 1 base from V and 4 from J, leaving 11 bases between them. Germline V lookup: CDR1 LGHNA, CDR2 YSLEER. This CDR3 has 16 residues. As DNA, the CDR3 is TGCGCCAGCAGCCAAGTAGGGGGTGGCGGGGCCAACGTCCTGACTTTC. Amino acid sequence: CASSQVGGGGANVLTF.

The rearrangement links TRBV29-1 to TRBJ2-1, with TRBD2 matching over 14 bases. The CDR3 length is 17 residues. Germline V lookup: CDR1 SQVTM, CDR2 ANQGSEA. Trimming at V came to 0 bases and at J to 7 bases, leaving 8 bases not matched to a gene. The CDR3 is CSVEDTQTSGRGNEQFF. The CDR3 DNA reads as TGCAGCGTTGAAGATACGCAGACTAGCGGGAGGGGAAATGAGCAGTTCTTC.

The gene calls are TRBV19 and TRBJ2-6; 8 nucleotides match TRBD1. The germline V gene encodes CDR1 LNHDA and CDR2 SQIVND (reference sequence). The junction had 9 bases not matched to a gene; V was cut back by 3 bases and J by 2 bases. This CDR3 has 18 amino acids. The CDR3 DNA reads TGTGCCAGTAGTATGATATTGGCAGGGGGCGCTGGGGCCAACGTCCTGACTTTC. Translating gives CASSMILAGGAGANVLTF.

The genes are TRBV2 and TRBJ1-2; D is uncertain. CDR1 and CDR2 from the germline V gene are SNHLY and FYNNEI. This CDR3 spans 13 amino acids. V lost 5 bases and J lost 2, with 9 bases in between. In nucleotides, the CDR3 is TGTGCCAGCAGTAACAGAGGGAACTATGGCTACACCTTC. It codes for CASSNRGNYGYTF.

The J gene is TRBJ1-1, the V gene TRBV2; D ambiguous. CDR1 and CDR2 (germline): SNHLY, FYNNEI. Trimming left V 7 bases short and J 7 bases short, with 13 bases between. CDR3 size: 12 residues. The CDR3 protein is CASTLGRGEAFF. The CDR3 region has the DNA TGTGCCAGCACCTTAGGGCGGGGTGAAGCTTTCTTT. Complete variable domain (other parts from reference TRBV2 and TRBJ1-1): EPEVTQTPSHQVTQMGQEVILRCVPISNHLYFYWYRQILGQKVEFLVSFYNNEISEKSEIFDDQFSVERPDGSNFTLKIRSTKLEDSAMYFCASTLGRGEAFFGQGTRLTVV.

With respect to this clone: Additional DNA sequences in this sample encode the identical CDR3. The chain recombines TRBV5-1 with TRBJ1-1; 8 positions match TRBD1. Germline CDR1 is SGHRS and CDR2 is YFSETQ. Losses at the gene ends were 0 bases for V and 1 base for J; bases not matched to a gene: 2. The CDR3 is 15 residues long. CDR3 nucleotide sequence: TGCGCCAGCAGCTTGGATGGACAGGGGAACACTGAAGCTTTCTTT. It translates to CASSLDGQGNTEAFF.

This rearrangement joins TRBV12-5 to TRBJ1-3; D is uncertain. Trimming shortened V by 3 bases and J by 2 bases, and 8 bases separated the two germline ends. In germline, CDR1 is LGHNT, CDR2 FRNRAP. The CDR3 contains 14 residues. CDR3 sequence (DNA): TGTGCTAGTGGTTTCCCCCAGGCTGGAAACACCATATATTTT. Translating it yields CASGFPQAGNTIYF.

The rearrangement joins TRBV5-6 to TRBJ1-4, with no clear D. There are 14 residues in the CDR3. V gave up 2 bases and J gave up 3 bases, with 8 bases separating them. CDR1 is SGHDT, CDR2 YYEEEE, per germline. The CDR3 protein is CASSFARANEKLFF. DNA for the CDR3: TGTGCCAGCAGCTTTGCCCGGGCTAATGAAAAACTGTTTTTT.

The chain links TRBV27 to TRBJ1-2; 7 bases match TRBD1. V lost 4 bases and J lost 8; bases outside the gene matches: 10. The CDR3 is made up of 14 amino acids. Germline CDR1 reads MNHEY; CDR2 reads SMNVEV (reference sequence). CDR3 DNA: TGTGCCAGCAGTTCCACTAACAGGGGACGAGGCTACACCTTC. Amino acids: CASSSTNRGRGYTF.